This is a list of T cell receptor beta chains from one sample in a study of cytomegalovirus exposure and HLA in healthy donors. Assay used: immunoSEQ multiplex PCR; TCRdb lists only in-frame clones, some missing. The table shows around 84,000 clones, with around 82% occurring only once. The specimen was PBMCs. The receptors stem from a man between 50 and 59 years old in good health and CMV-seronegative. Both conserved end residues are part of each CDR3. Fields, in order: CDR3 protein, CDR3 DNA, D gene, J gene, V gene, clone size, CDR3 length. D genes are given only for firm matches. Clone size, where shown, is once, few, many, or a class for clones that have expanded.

CDR3 protein: CASSLTPDTDNSPLHF
CDR3 DNA: TGTGCCAGCAGCCTAACGCCGGACACTGATAATTCACCCCTCCACTTT
D gene: NA
J gene: TRBJ1-6
V gene: TRBV7-9
clone size: NA
CDR3 length: 16

CDR3 protein: CASRGTGGLTDTQYF
CDR3 DNA: TGTGCCAGCAGAGGAACGGGGGGTCTAACAGATACGCAGTATTTT
D gene: TRBD2
J gene: TRBJ2-3
V gene: TRBV2
clone size: once
CDR3 length: 15

CDR3 protein: CASSYSMSGEETQYF
CDR3 DNA: TGTGCCAGCAGTTACTCAATGTCCGGAGAGGAGACCCAGTACTTC
D gene: NA
J gene: TRBJ2-5
V gene: TRBV6-5
clone size: NA
CDR3 length: 15

CDR3 protein: CASSLAAAYEQYF
CDR3 DNA: TGTGCCAGCAGTTTGGCGGCAGCCTACGAGCAGTACTTC
D gene: NA
J gene: TRBJ2-7
V gene: TRBV27
clone size: NA
CDR3 length: 13

CDR3 protein: CASAPTHNSPLHF
CDR3 DNA: TGTGCCAGTGCGCCTACTCATAATTCACCCCTCCACTTT
D gene: NA
J gene: TRBJ1-6
V gene: TRBV2
clone size: few
CDR3 length: 13

CDR3 protein: CASSLAGITTGELFF
CDR3 DNA: TGCGCCAGCAGCTTGGCCGGGATAACCACCGGGGAGCTGTTTTTT
D gene: NA
J gene: TRBJ2-2
V gene: TRBV5-1
clone size: once
CDR3 length: 15

CDR3 protein: CAWSVLTSEQYF
CDR3 DNA: TGTGCCTGGAGTGTACTTACCTCGGAGCAGTACTTC
D gene: NA
J gene: TRBJ2-7
V gene: TRBV30
clone size: NA
CDR3 length: 12

CDR3 protein: CASSLGRTASSYEQYF
CDR3 DNA: TGTGCCAGCAGCTTGGGCCGGACAGCCAGCTCCTACGAGCAGTACTTC
D gene: NA
J gene: TRBJ2-7
V gene: TRBV7-8
clone size: NA
CDR3 length: 16

CDR3 protein: CASSYDGQRGNTIYF
CDR3 DNA: TGTGCCAGCAGTTACGATGGACAGAGAGGAAACACCATATATTTT
D gene: NA
J gene: TRBJ1-3
V gene: TRBV6-5
clone size: NA
CDR3 length: 15

CDR3 protein: CASSLQAQNSYEQYF
CDR3 DNA: TGTGCCAGCAGCTTACAAGCCCAAAACTCCTACGAGCAGTACTTC
D gene: NA
J gene: TRBJ2-7
V gene: TRBV7-9
clone size: once
CDR3 length: 15

CDR3 protein: CASSTGTSGNNEQFF
CDR3 DNA: TGTGCCAGCAGTACCGGGACTAGCGGGAACAATGAGCAGTTCTTC
D gene: TRBD2
J gene: TRBJ2-1
V gene: TRBV2
clone size: NA
CDR3 length: 15

CDR3 protein: CASRAGGTGGEKLFF
CDR3 DNA: TGTGCCAGCAGGGCCGGGGGGACAGGGGGCGAAAAACTGTTTTTT
D gene: TRBD1
J gene: TRBJ1-4
V gene: TRBV28
clone size: NA
CDR3 length: 15

CDR3 protein: CSVDTRGQGANGYTF
CDR3 DNA: TGCAGCGTTGATACCAGAGGACAGGGGGCGAATGGCTACACCTTC
D gene: TRBD1
J gene: TRBJ1-2
V gene: TRBV29-1
clone size: NA
CDR3 length: 15

CDR3 protein: CASSLAYYEQYF
CDR3 DNA: TGTGCCAGCAGCCTCGCCTATTACGAGCAGTACTTC
D gene: NA
J gene: TRBJ2-7
V gene: TRBV5-6
clone size: NA
CDR3 length: 12

CDR3 protein: CASSPQGNSNQPQHF
CDR3 DNA: TGTGCCAGCAGCCCACAGGGGAACAGCAATCAGCCCCAGCATTTT
D gene: TRBD1
J gene: TRBJ1-5
V gene: TRBV9
clone size: NA
CDR3 length: 15

CDR3 protein: CASSGRDTGNTIYF
CDR3 DNA: TGTGCCAGCAGTGGCCGGGATACTGGAAACACCATATATTTT
D gene: NA
J gene: TRBJ1-3
V gene: TRBV28
clone size: NA
CDR3 length: 14

CDR3 protein: CASSYLNQPQHF
CDR3 DNA: TGTGCCAGCAGTTACCTTAATCAGCCCCAGCATTTT
D gene: NA
J gene: TRBJ1-5
V gene: TRBV6-6
clone size: NA
CDR3 length: 12

CDR3 protein: CASSRTGPTDTQYF
CDR3 DNA: TGTGCCAGCAGCCGAACAGGGCCCACAGATACGCAGTATTTT
D gene: NA
J gene: TRBJ2-3
V gene: TRBV7-6
clone size: NA
CDR3 length: 14

CDR3 protein: CASSSLAGGLGEQFF
CDR3 DNA: TGTGCCAGCAGCTCCTTAGCGGGGGGGCTCGGTGAGCAGTTCTTC
D gene: TRBD2
J gene: TRBJ2-1
V gene: TRBV7-9
clone size: few
CDR3 length: 15

CDR3 protein: CASSSDRTGGGYEQYF
CDR3 DNA: TGTGCCAGCAGTTCAGACCGGACAGGGGGAGGCTACGAGCAGTACTTC
D gene: TRBD1
J gene: TRBJ2-7
V gene: TRBV27
clone size: NA
CDR3 length: 16

CDR3 protein: CSGAQGFGNTIYF
CDR3 DNA: TGCAGCGGCGCACAGGGATTTGGAAACACCATATATTTT
D gene: NA
J gene: TRBJ1-3
V gene: TRBV29-1
clone size: NA
CDR3 length: 13

CDR3 protein: CASTGQSGYTF
CDR3 DNA: TGTGCCAGCACCGGACAATCTGGCTACACCTTC
D gene: NA
J gene: TRBJ1-2
V gene: TRBV7-9
clone size: NA
CDR3 length: 11

CDR3 protein: CASSSGLAGSDTQYF
CDR3 DNA: TGCGCCAGCAGCTCGGGACTAGCGGGGAGCGATACGCAGTATTTT
D gene: TRBD2
J gene: TRBJ2-3
V gene: TRBV5-1
clone size: NA
CDR3 length: 15

CDR3 protein: CAWREKRLAVYEQYF
CDR3 DNA: TGTGCCTGGAGGGAGAAAAGACTAGCGGTCTACGAGCAGTACTTC
D gene: TRBD2
J gene: TRBJ2-7
V gene: TRBV30
clone size: few
CDR3 length: 15

CDR3 protein: CASSNQGISYEQYF
CDR3 DNA: TGTGCCAGTAGTAATCAGGGAATCTCCTACGAGCAGTACTTC
D gene: NA
J gene: TRBJ2-7
V gene: TRBV19
clone size: NA
CDR3 length: 14

CDR3 protein: CASGLDRTGGMTQHF
CDR3 DNA: TGTGCTAGTGGTTTGGACAGGACAGGGGGCATGACCCAGCATTTT
D gene: TRBD1
J gene: TRBJ1-5
V gene: TRBV12-5
clone size: few
CDR3 length: 15

CDR3 protein: CASSLDRVYGYTF
CDR3 DNA: TGTGCCAGCAGTTTGGACAGGGTGTATGGCTACACCTTC
D gene: TRBD1
J gene: TRBJ1-2
V gene: TRBV13
clone size: NA
CDR3 length: 13

CDR3 protein: CASRQASTDTQYF
CDR3 DNA: TGTGCCAGTAGGCAAGCTAGCACAGATACGCAGTATTTT
D gene: NA
J gene: TRBJ2-3
V gene: TRBV19
clone size: few
CDR3 length: 13

CDR3 protein: CASSLGQGAAKNIQYF
CDR3 DNA: TGTGCCAGCAGCTTGGGACAGGGGGCAGCCAAAAACATTCAGTACTTC
D gene: TRBD1
J gene: TRBJ2-4
V gene: TRBV5-6
clone size: few
CDR3 length: 16

CDR3 protein: CASGRANTEAFF
CDR3 DNA: TGTGCCAGCGGCAGGGCGAACACTGAAGCTTTCTTT
D gene: NA
J gene: TRBJ1-1
V gene: TRBV11-3
clone size: NA
CDR3 length: 12

CDR3 protein: CASSPERYGYTF
CDR3 DNA: TGTGCCAGCTCACCGGAGCGCTATGGCTACACCTTC
D gene: NA
J gene: TRBJ1-2
V gene: TRBV18
clone size: NA
CDR3 length: 12

CDR3 protein: CASSPGGDRGTDTQYF
CDR3 DNA: TGTGCCAGCAGCCCTGGAGGGGACAGGGGCACAGATACGCAGTATTTT
D gene: TRBD1
J gene: TRBJ2-3
V gene: TRBV5-4
clone size: once
CDR3 length: 16

CDR3 protein: CASSTDLSYEQYF
CDR3 DNA: TGTGCCAGCAGTACGGACTTGTCCTACGAGCAGTACTTC
D gene: NA
J gene: TRBJ2-7
V gene: TRBV6-5
clone size: NA
CDR3 length: 13

CDR3 protein: CASSQRGMNTEAFF
CDR3 DNA: TGTGCCAGCAGTCAAAGGGGGATGAACACTGAAGCTTTCTTT
D gene: NA
J gene: TRBJ1-1
V gene: TRBV11-3
clone size: few
CDR3 length: 14

CDR3 protein: CASSLAGTGHEAFF
CDR3 DNA: TGTGCCAGCAGCTTAGCCGGGACAGGACATGAAGCTTTCTTT
D gene: TRBD1
J gene: TRBJ1-1
V gene: TRBV7-8
clone size: few
CDR3 length: 14

CDR3 protein: CASSADRFQPQHF
CDR3 DNA: TGTGCCAGCAGCGCGGACAGATTTCAGCCCCAGCATTTT
D gene: NA
J gene: TRBJ1-5
V gene: TRBV7-2
clone size: NA
CDR3 length: 13

CDR3 protein: CASSLDRGLGQPQHF
CDR3 DNA: TGTGCCAGCAGCTTAGACAGGGGTTTAGGTCAGCCCCAGCATTTT
D gene: TRBD1
J gene: TRBJ1-5
V gene: TRBV7-8
clone size: NA
CDR3 length: 15

CDR3 protein: CASSEYRVGNEQYF
CDR3 DNA: TGTGCCAGCAGTGAGTACAGGGTTGGTAACGAGCAGTACTTC
D gene: NA
J gene: TRBJ2-7
V gene: TRBV6-1
clone size: NA
CDR3 length: 14

CDR3 protein: CASSLRRSGLAKNIQYF
CDR3 DNA: TGCGCCAGCAGCCTCCGCCGATCGGGACTAGCCAAAAACATTCAGTACTTC
D gene: NA
J gene: TRBJ2-4
V gene: TRBV4-3
clone size: few
CDR3 length: 17

CDR3 protein: CASSYSTGGNQPQHF
CDR3 DNA: TGTGCCAGCAGTTACTCGACGGGGGGTAATCAGCCCCAGCATTTT
D gene: NA
J gene: TRBJ1-5
V gene: TRBV6-5
clone size: few
CDR3 length: 15

CDR3 protein: CASGTVGGGLEEQFF
CDR3 DNA: TGTGCCAGCGGAACCGTCGGGGGGGGGCTGGAGGAGCAGTTCTTC
D gene: TRBD2
J gene: TRBJ2-1
V gene: TRBV28
clone size: NA
CDR3 length: 15

CDR3 protein: CASSGLYTRDQETQYF
CDR3 DNA: TGTGCCAGCAGTGGCTTATATACTAGGGACCAAGAGACCCAGTACTTC
D gene: NA
J gene: TRBJ2-5
V gene: TRBV2
clone size: NA
CDR3 length: 16